The clone carrying this T cell receptor (beta chain) was picked up one time. Participants were placed into cohorts based on the clinical history they reported. CDR1 and CDR2 from the germline V gene are KGHSH and LQKENI. Losses at the gene ends were 6 bases for V and 8 bases for J; bases not matched to a gene: 10. The CDR3 extends over 14 amino acids. This record belongs to a study of blood T cell repertoires in COVID-19. For the study at large: Donors in the United States, Italy and Spain gave samples during acute or convalescent COVID-19. From T cells, B-cell-depleted T cells, or PBMCs came the material, which was cDNA or gDNA.

Per the original methods: From reference gene primer amplification, estimates of nucleated cell counts were derived. Some clones are missing from TCRdb's copy, which holds only in-frame ones; the method was immunoSEQ multiplex PCR. The DNA was the basis for D and trimming; V, J and clone size are from that table. Of some 370,000 clones in the sample, under 85% were seen once. The clonotype was recovered from a woman aged 45-65 years who had recovered from COVID-19. The J gene is TRBJ1-2, the V gene TRBV18; 9 nucleotides agree with TRBD1. The sequenced sample consisted of PBMCs or T cells enriched from blood (not recorded which). CDR3 sequence (DNA): TGTGCCAGCTCCCCATCCGGGACAGGGCTCGGCTACACCTTC. Protein: CASSPSGTGLGYTF.